Included here is one T cell receptor (beta chain) sequence, with context. Its antigen is unidentified. The protocol was immunoSEQ multiplex PCR, while the TCRdb copy is restricted to in-frame clones and leaves out a portion. The repertoire holds 2 million to 2.5 million clones, with about 94% as singletons. V was trimmed by 3 bases and J by 5 bases, leaving 7 bases between them. From germline, CDR1 is KGHSH and CDR2 LQKENI. The CDR3 runs to 12 residues. The entry originates in a study of shared clonotypes between healthy human individuals. Across the whole study: CD8 memory received one plate per donor, CD8 naive two, CD4 memory three and CD4 naive three.

Points from the study as a whole: Sample collection involved blood only; tissue repertoires are likely different.

Sequenced sample: naive CD4+ T cells sorted from blood. The subset: CD45RA+ positively selected. This TCR was sampled from a man aged 18 to 30 in good health. The V gene is TRBV18, the J gene TRBJ2-5, with D unresolved. CDR3 DNA: TGTGCCAGCTCACCTATTCTGGAGACCCAGTACTTC. Translation: CASSPILETQYF.